The T cell receptor beta chain described here comes from a study of shared clonotypes between healthy human individuals. Study results and limitations: Rarefaction indicated that sorted-subset sequencing remained incomplete although depth was large. Sharing across four donors was highest in naive CD4 (roughly 5%) and lowest in memory CD8 (roughly 0.4%).

Notes on this clone: Antigen: not known.

This CDR3 contains 14 residues. V lost 3 bases, J lost 4 bases, and 13 bases lay in between. In germline, CDR1 is SNHLY, CDR2 FYNNEI. Assay: immunoSEQ multiplex PCR; the TCRdb copy retains only in-frame clones and omits some. The sample records 2 million to 2.5 million clones, 90% to 96% being singletons. The donors were adults (healthy and HIV-negative) with no recent acute infections or vaccinations. The authors divided CD4+ cells into CD45RA+ naive and CD45RA-negative memory subsets. This chain connects TRBV2 to TRBJ2-7; D uncertain. This clonotype originated in a man between 18 and 29 years old in good health. Sequenced material: naive CD4+ T cells sorted from blood. This sample's subset: CD45RA+ positively selected. The CDR3 DNA reads TGTGCCAGCAGTGATTGGGCTTCTCAATACGAGCAGTACTTC. Its translation: CASSDWASQYEQYF.